The rows below give T cell receptor beta chains drawn from one sample of a study of blood T cell repertoires in COVID-19. Data came from immunoSEQ multiplex PCR; TCRdb stores just in-frame clones and leaves some out. The data contain some 140,000 clones, around three quarters of them singletons. Specimen: peripheral blood. These receptors were obtained from a man older than 75 with acute or convalescent COVID-19. Both conserved end residues are part of each CDR3. D genes are given only for firm matches. The size field is filled for only some rows; it gives once, few, many or a size class.

14	TRBV9	.	TRBJ1-2	few	CASSVDLTNYGYTF	TGTGCCAGCAGCGTAGATCTTACTAACTATGGCTACACCTTC
11	TRBV3-1/TRBV3-2	.	TRBJ2-1	.	CASSSGYEQFF	TGTGCCAGCAGTTCGGGTTATGAGCAGTTCTTC
14	TRBV5-1	TRBD1	TRBJ1-5	.	CASSQGQGNQPQHF	TGCGCCAGCAGCCAAGGACAGGGAAATCAGCCCCAGCATTTT
16	TRBV7-8	TRBD1	TRBJ1-6	.	CASSRGQGGLDSPLHF	TGTGCCAGCAGCCGGGGACAGGGTGGTTTAGATTCACCCCTCCACTTT
16	TRBV7-2	.	TRBJ2-6	.	CASSLIGSSGANVLTF	TGTGCCAGCAGCTTAATTGGCTCCTCTGGGGCCAACGTCCTGACTTTC
14	TRBV18	.	TRBJ2-5	.	CASSLKEGAETQYF	TGTGCCAGCTCACTTAAGGAGGGGGCAGAGACCCAGTACTTC
13	TRBV12-3/TRBV12-4	TRBD1	TRBJ1-2	.	CASSPGQGYGYTF	TGTGCCAGCAGCCCGGGACAGGGCTATGGCTACACCTTC
12	TRBV13	.	TRBJ2-5	.	CASSFQQETQYF	TGTGCCAGCAGCTTCCAGCAAGAGACCCAGTACTTC
14	TRBV19	.	TRBJ2-5	.	CASSIPGGVETQYF	TGTGCCAGTAGTATACCTGGGGGCGTTGAGACCCAGTACTTC
14	TRBV3-1/TRBV3-2	.	TRBJ2-2	few	CASSQEWSTGELFF	TGTGCCAGCAGCCAAGAGTGGAGCACCGGGGAGCTGTTTTTT
11	TRBV6-2/TRBV6-3	.	TRBJ1-2	.	CASSYPRTARF	TGTGCCAGCAGTTACCCCCGGACAGCACGTTTC
15	TRBV6-1	.	TRBJ1-3	.	CASSEAGSAGNTIYF	TGTGCCAGCAGTGAAGCCGGCAGCGCTGGAAACACCATATATTTT
15	TRBV27	.	TRBJ2-5	.	CASSWGASGQETQYF	TGTGCCAGCAGTTGGGGGGCTAGCGGCCAAGAGACCCAGTACTTC
18	TRBV21-1	.	TRBJ1-3	.	CASSPRDSPLLAGNTIYF	TGTGCCAGCAGCCCCCGGGACAGTCCACTACTCGCTGGAAACACCATATATTTT
15	TRBV18	.	TRBJ2-3	.	CASSPPLASTDTQYF	TGTGCCAGCTCACCACCCCTGGCTAGCACAGATACGCAGTATTTT
14	TRBV9	.	TRBJ1-2	.	CASSEAGRGPGYTF	TGTGCCAGCAGCGAGGCAGGAAGGGGCCCTGGCTACACCTTC
13	TRBV4-1	TRBD1	TRBJ1-4	.	CASSPGTVEKLFF	TGCGCCAGCAGCCCTGGGACAGTTGAAAAACTGTTTTTT
16	TRBV12-5	TRBD1	TRBJ2-2	.	CASGLEQGANPGELFF	TGTGCTAGTGGTTTGGAACAGGGGGCCAACCCCGGGGAGCTGTTTTTT
14	TRBV2	TRBD2	TRBJ2-1	.	CASMRAGGSNEQFF	TGTGCCAGCATGCGAGCGGGGGGCTCCAATGAGCAGTTCTTC
14	TRBV2	.	TRBJ2-5	.	CASSIQGAEETQYF	TGTGCCAGCTCCATACAGGGAGCGGAAGAGACCCAGTACTTC
15	TRBV9	TRBD1	TRBJ1-2	.	CASSASTGGGYGYTF	TGTGCCAGCAGCGCCTCGACAGGGGGGGGTTATGGCTACACCTTC
14	TRBV2	.	TRBJ1-5	.	CASSEMAGAQPQHF	TGTGCCAGCAGTGAGATGGCAGGGGCCCAGCCCCAGCATTTT
13	TRBV19	.	TRBJ1-4	.	CASSMGQDLKLFF	TGTGCCAGTAGTATGGGACAAGACTTAAAACTGTTTTTT
18	TRBV6-2/TRBV6-3	TRBD1	TRBJ2-3	few	CASSKSIRDRAGIDTQYF	TGTGCCAGCAGCAAGAGTATCCGGGACAGGGCGGGGATTGATACGCAGTATTTT
17	TRBV7-2	TRBD1	TRBJ1-3	.	CASSHTGTGNSGNTIYF	TGTGCCAGCAGCCATACCGGGACAGGAAACTCTGGAAACACCATATATTTT
15	TRBV5-1	.	TRBJ1-2	.	CASSLSGKSDYGYTF	TGCGCCAGCAGCTTATCAGGGAAATCGGACTATGGCTACACCTTC
14	TRBV7-2	.	TRBJ2-3	.	CASSPLRGTDTQYF	TGTGCCAGCAGCCCCCTTCGGGGCACAGATACGCAGTATTTT
12	TRBV2	.	TRBJ1-1	.	CASMAGGTEAFF	TGTGCCAGCATGGCGGGGGGCACTGAAGCTTTCTTT